This paragraph covers one TCR beta chain sequence. Its antigen is not identified. This sample is drawn from a study of T cells and Merkel cell carcinoma outcomes. The junction had 15 bases not matched to a gene; V was cut back by 7 bases and J by 6 bases. CDR1 and CDR2 (germline): MNHEY, SMNVEV (reference sequence). The CDR3 has 15 residues. Measured with immunoSEQ multiplex PCR; TCRdb has only the in-frame clones, and not every one. The profile shows approximately 15,000 clones, about 89% of them singletons. Study findings and constraints: In Merkel cell carcinoma, repertoire and T-cell density reportedly predicted outcomes.

Sequenced material: tumor tissue from Merkel cell carcinoma. This sequence was found in a human donor with Merkel cell carcinoma. The chain has TRBV27 and TRBJ2-7; 7 positions agree with TRBD2. The CDR3 is CASNNAGGTTREQYF. CDR3 sequence (DNA): TGTGCCAGCAATAACGCCGGGGGGACCACACGCGAGCAGTACTTC.